This T cell receptor beta chain was observed in a study of regulatory T cells in long-lasting Graves disease. With iRepertoire HTBI primers and Arm-PCR of CDR3 regions, TCR beta libraries were built. MiXCR was run by TCRdb on the multiplex PCR reads, yielding one entry per CDR3 protein. The table records 400,000 to 550,000 distinct CDR3 sequences, roughly 15% of them present only once. As concerns this clonotype: Its matching antigen is unknown.

V lost 1 base and J lost 7, with 11 bases in between. Germline CDR1 reads SGHKS; CDR2 reads YYEKEE (reference sequence). The CDR3 has 13 residues. Stated time point: newly diagnosed GD, antithyroid drugs for less than 3 months. Making the TCR library involved RNA that had been extracted from PBMCs. Broader study findings: Persistent disease exhibited a predilection for TRBV28, TRBJ1-2 and TRBJ2-5.

The same specimen was also included in a second study, on T cells in Graves' hyperthyroidism and ophthalmopathy.

The sample was peripheral blood mononuclear cells (PBMCs), taken at new diagnosis, from a patient treated with antithyroid drugs. The chain joins TRBV5-5 to TRBJ1-1; D might be TRBD1 (6 bases). This receptor was taken from a young woman with Graves disease. In DNA form, the CDR3 reads TGTGCCAGCAGCTTGTACAGGGTTATTGAAGCTTTCTTT. Protein sequence: CASSLYRVIEAFF.